This T cell receptor (beta chain) comes out of a study of CD8+ T cells in alopecia areata. The treatment was: oral pan-JAK inhibitor, 5-10 mg twice daily. V lost 4 bases to trimming and J lost 2 bases, with 8 bases between them. The CDR3 has 12 amino acids. Germline V gene data show CDR1 as GTSNPN and CDR2 as SVGIG (reference sequence). cDNA prepared by RNA extraction and subsequent reverse transcription served as the template for sequencing. Assay used: immunoSEQ multiplex PCR; TCRdb lists only in-frame clones, some missing. The table records roughly 180,000 clones, about 53% of them present only once.

The source of this sequence is a human donor with alopecia areata. The chain recombines TRBV30 with TRBJ1-1; unclear D gene. Sequenced here: CD8+ T cells sorted from blood, sampled at week 24, from a patient treated with tofacitinib. The CDR3 bases are TGTGCCTGGACAGTCGGAAACACTGAAGCTTTCTTT. This encodes CAWTVGNTEAFF.